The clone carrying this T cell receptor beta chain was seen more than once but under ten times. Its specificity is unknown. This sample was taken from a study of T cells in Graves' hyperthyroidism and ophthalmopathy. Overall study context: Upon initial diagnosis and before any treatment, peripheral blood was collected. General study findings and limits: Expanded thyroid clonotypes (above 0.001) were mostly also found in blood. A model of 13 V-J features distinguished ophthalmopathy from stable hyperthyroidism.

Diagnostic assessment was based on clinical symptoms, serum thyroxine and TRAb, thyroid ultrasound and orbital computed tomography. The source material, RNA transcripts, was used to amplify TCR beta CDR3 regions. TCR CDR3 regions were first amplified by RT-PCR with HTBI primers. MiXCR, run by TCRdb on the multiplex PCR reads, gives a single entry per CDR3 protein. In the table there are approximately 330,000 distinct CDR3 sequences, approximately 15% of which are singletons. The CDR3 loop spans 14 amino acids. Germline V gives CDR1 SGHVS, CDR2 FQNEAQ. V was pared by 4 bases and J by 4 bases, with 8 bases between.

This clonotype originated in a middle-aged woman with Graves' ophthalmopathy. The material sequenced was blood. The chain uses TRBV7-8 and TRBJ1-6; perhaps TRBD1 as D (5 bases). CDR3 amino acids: CASSYGQYNSPLHF. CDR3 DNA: TGTGCCAGCAGCTACGGACAATATAATTCACCCCTCCACTTT.